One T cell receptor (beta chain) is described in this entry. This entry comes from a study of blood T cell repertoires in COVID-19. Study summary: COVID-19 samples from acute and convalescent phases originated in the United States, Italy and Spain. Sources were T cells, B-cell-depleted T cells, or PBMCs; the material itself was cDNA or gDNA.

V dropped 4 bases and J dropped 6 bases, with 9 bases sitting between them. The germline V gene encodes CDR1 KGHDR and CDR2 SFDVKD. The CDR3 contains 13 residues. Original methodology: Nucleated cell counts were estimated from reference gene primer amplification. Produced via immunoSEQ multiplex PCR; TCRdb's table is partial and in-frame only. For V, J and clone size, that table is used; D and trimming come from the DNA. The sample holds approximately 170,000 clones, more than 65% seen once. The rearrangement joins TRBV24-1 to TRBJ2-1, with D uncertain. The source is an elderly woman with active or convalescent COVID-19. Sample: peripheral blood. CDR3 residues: CATSEPHSNEQFF. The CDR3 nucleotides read TGTGCCACCAGTGAGCCCCACAGCAATGAGCAGTTCTTC.